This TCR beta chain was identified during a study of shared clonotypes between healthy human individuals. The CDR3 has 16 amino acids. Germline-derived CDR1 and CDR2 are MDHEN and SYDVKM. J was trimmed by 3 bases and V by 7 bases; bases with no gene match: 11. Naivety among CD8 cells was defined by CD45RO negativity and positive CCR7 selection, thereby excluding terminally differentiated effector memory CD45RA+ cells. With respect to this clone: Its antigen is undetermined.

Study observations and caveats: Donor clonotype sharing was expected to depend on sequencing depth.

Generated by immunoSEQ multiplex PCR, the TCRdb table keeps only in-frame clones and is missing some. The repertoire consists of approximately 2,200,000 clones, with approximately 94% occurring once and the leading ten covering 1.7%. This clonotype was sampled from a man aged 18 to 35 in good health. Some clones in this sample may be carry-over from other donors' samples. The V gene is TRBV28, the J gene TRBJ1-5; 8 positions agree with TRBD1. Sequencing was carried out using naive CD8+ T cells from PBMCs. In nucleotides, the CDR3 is TGTGCCAGCAACGCTCCCAGGGGGCTCAACAATCAGCCCCAGCATTTT. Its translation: CASNAPRGLNNQPQHF.